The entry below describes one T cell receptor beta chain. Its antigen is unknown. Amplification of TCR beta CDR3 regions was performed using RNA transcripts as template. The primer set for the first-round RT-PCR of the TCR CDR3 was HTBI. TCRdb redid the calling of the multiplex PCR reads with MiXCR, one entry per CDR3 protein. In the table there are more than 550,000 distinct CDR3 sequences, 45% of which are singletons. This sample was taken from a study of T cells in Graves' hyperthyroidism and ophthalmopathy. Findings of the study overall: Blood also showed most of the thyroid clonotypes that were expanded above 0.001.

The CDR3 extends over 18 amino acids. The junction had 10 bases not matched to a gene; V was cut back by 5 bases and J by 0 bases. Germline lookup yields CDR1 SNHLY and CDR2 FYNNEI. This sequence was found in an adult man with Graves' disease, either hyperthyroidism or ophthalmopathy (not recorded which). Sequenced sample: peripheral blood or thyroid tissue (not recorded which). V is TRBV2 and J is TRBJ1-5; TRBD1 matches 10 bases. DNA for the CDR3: TGTGCCAGCAGTATTGAGACAGGGGGCCCCTATAGCAATCAGCCCCAGCATTTT. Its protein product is CASSIETGGPYSNQPQHF.